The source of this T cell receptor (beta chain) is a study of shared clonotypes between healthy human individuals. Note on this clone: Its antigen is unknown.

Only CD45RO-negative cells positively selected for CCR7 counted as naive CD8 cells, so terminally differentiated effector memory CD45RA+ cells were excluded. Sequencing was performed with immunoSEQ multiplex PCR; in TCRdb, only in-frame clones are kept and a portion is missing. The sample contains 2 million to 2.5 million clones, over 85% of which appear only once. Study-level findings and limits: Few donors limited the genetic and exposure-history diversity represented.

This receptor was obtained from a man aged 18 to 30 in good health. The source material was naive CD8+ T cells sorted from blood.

The CDR3: CASSTWQGVLHF. The CDR3 bases are TGTGCCAGCAGTACCTGGCAGGGAGTTTTGCATTTT. The chain recombines TRBV6-5 with TRBJ1-5; TRBD1 is a possible D gene (5 bases). This CDR3 is 12 amino acids long. Germline V gene sequence: CDR1 MNHEY, CDR2 SVGAGI. V lost 5 bases and J lost 15, with 17 bases in between.